These 18 T cell receptor beta chains share one sample of origin, sequenced in a study of T cell repertoires in cytomegalovirus infection. TCRdb passed the reads through MiXCR, listing each CDR3 protein once. The repertoire includes 830,000 or so distinct CDR3 sequences, approximately 30% of them detected once, and around 11% sits in the top ten. Their specific antigens are unknown. The specimen was cultured CD8+ T cells from PBMCs, collected from culture after CMV antigen stimulation. These TCRs come from a human donor in good health (CMV status not recorded). Some clones in this sample may be carry-over from other donors' samples.

There are a few counts of this clonotype. The chain joins TRBV15 to TRBJ1-5; D gene ambiguous. The V gene lost 5 bases and the J gene lost 0 bases, with 17 bases spanning the gap. Germline values: CDR1 LNHNV, CDR2 YYDKDF (reference sequence). The CDR3 sequence is 17 residues long. The CDR3 nucleotides read TGTGCCACCAGCCAACTGCCACGGGAATATAGCAATCAGCCCCAGCATTTT. The encoded protein is CATSQLPREYSNQPQHF.

V gene TRBV4-3 combines with J gene TRBJ2-5; a possible D gene is TRBD2 (7 bases). This CDR3 has 15 amino acids. Germline lookup yields CDR1 LGHNA and CDR2 YSLEER. V lost 0 bases and J lost 4, with 12 bases in between. The CDR3 loop reads CASSQDGGQGETQYF. In DNA form, the CDR3 reads TGCGCCAGCAGCCAAGACGGGGGGCAGGGAGAGACCCAGTACTTC.

This clonotype was seen more than once but under ten times. V gene TRBV27 combines with J gene TRBJ2-7; TRBD1 matches 8 bases. Trimming cost V 5 bases and J 3 bases; bases outside gene matches: 9. Germline CDR1 is MNHEY and CDR2 is SMNVEV (reference sequence). The CDR3 is made up of 15 amino acids. CDR3 in amino acids: CASSPGTGGGYEQYV. DNA of the CDR3: TGTGCCAGCAGTCCCGGGACAGGTGGGGGCTACGAGCAGTACGTC.

The chain links TRBV19 to TRBJ2-5; D may be TRBD1 (6 bases). This CDR3 spans 16 amino acids. The germline V and J ends were trimmed by 6 bases and 9 bases, with 26 bases remaining between them. Per the germline V gene, CDR1 is LNHDA and CDR2 is SQIVND (reference sequence). The CDR3 protein is CASSSTAGTRVRAQYF. CDR3 nucleotide sequence: TGTGCCAGTAGCTCCACTGCCGGGACACGGGTGAGGGCCCAGTACTTC.

This clonotype has just a few counts. This rearrangement joins TRBV12-3 or TRBV12-4 to TRBJ1-1; D may be TRBD1 (5 bases). Deletions cut 4 bases from V and 6 bases from J, with 12 bases between. CDR3 length equals 13 residues. For the CDR3, the DNA is TGTGCCAGCAGTTCGGCAGGGAGGGCTGAAGCTTTCTTT. This sequence encodes CASSSAGRAEAFF.

The chain carries TRBV20-1 and TRBJ1-2; a weak D match, TRBD1 (5 bases). This CDR3 region has 13 residues. From germline, CDR1 is DFQATT and CDR2 SNEGSKA (reference sequence). V was shortened by 1 base and J by 7 bases, with 13 bases between the two germline ends. CDR3 nucleotide sequence: TGCAGTGCTAGAGTAGGGACCGAGTTTGGCTACACCTTC. Amino acid sequence: CSARVGTEFGYTF.

This chain connects TRBV19 to TRBJ2-1; D not resolved. V lost 2 bases and J 0 bases, leaving 8 bases between the germline ends. The CDR3 covers 15 residues. The germline V gene encodes CDR1 LNHDA and CDR2 SQIVND (reference sequence). The CDR3 region has the DNA TGTGCCAGTAGTATAATCTTGAGCTCCTACAATGAGCAGTTCTTC. Residues: CASSIILSSYNEQFF.

This chain connects TRBV6-5 to TRBJ2-2; D possibly corresponds to TRBD2 (6 bases). Germline V gives CDR1 MNHEY, CDR2 SVGAGI. Between the trimmed V and J ends, which lost 1 base and 0 bases, there was a span of 9 bases. The CDR3 length is 16 residues. The CDR3 protein is CASSYWPSANTGELFF. CDR3 sequence (DNA): TGTGCCAGCAGTTACTGGCCTAGCGCGAACACCGGGGAGCTGTTTTTT.

The chain carries TRBV6-8 and TRBJ2-1, with 10 nucleotides matching TRBD1. CDR3 length: 16 residues. J gave up 5 bases and V 4 bases, and 8 bases lay outside the gene matches. CDR1 MNHGY and CDR2 SAAAGT come from the germline V gene. CDR3 amino acids: CASSSLKTGGHNEQFF. CDR3 nucleotides: TGTGCCAGCAGTTCCTTAAAGACAGGGGGCCACAATGAGCAGTTCTTC.

In DNA, the CDR3 is TGTGCCAGCGGAACAGGTTACACTGAAGCTTTCTTT. It specifies CASGTGYTEAFF. The rearrangement uses TRBV5-4 and TRBJ1-1; D perhaps matches TRBD1 (5 bases). Trimming took 7 bases from V and 3 from J, leaving 10 bases between them. Germline-derived CDR1 and CDR2 are SGHNT and YYREEE (reference sequence). This CDR3 contains 12 residues.

This clonotype has ten or more counts. This sequence joins TRBV7-9 and TRBJ1-1, with 9 bases aligning to TRBD1. Germline CDR1 reads SEHNR; CDR2 reads FQNEAQ (reference sequence). The CDR3 sequence is 16 residues long. With V trimmed by 5 bases and J by 1 base, 8 bases remained unmatched. In nucleotides, the CDR3 is TGTGCCAGCAGCGCCACCGGGACAGGGAAGAACACTGAAGCTTTCTTT. Translation: CASSATGTGKNTEAFF.

This clonotype was counted only a few times. This chain uses TRBV10-3 with TRBJ2-1, with a tentative D call TRBD1 (6 bases). Germline V CDR1 and CDR2: ENHRY, SYGVKD. V was pared by 3 bases and J by 6 bases, with 18 bases between. The CDR3 is 16 amino acids. The CDR3 nucleotides read TGTGCCATCAGTGACTCTACAGGGTTGGCCGTCAATGAGCAGTTCTTC. Translation: CAISDSTGLAVNEQFF.

The V gene is TRBV4-1, the J gene TRBJ1-1; weak D call: TRBD1 (5 bases). Trimming removed 5 bases at V and 1 base at J, with 17 bases between. This CDR3 has 16 residues. CDR1 is MGHRA, CDR2 YSYEKL, per germline. CDR3 sequence: CASSFEEGQGNTEAFF. The CDR3 DNA follows: TGCGCCAGCAGCTTCGAGGAAGGGCAGGGGAACACTGAAGCTTTCTTT.

The CDR3, as DNA: TGTGCCAGCAGCTTTAGGGGAGGAACCTCCTACGAGCAGTACTTC. Its translation is CASSFRGGTSYEQYF. The chain joins TRBV7-9 to TRBJ2-7, with D possibly TRBD2 on 6 matching bases. Germline loops: CDR1 SEHNR, CDR2 FQNEAQ (reference sequence). This CDR3 spans 15 amino acids. Deletions cut 3 bases from V and 0 bases from J, with 12 bases between.

The chain combines TRBV27 with TRBJ1-2; no reliable D call. CDR3 length: 13 amino acids. Germline CDR1 is MNHEY and CDR2 is SMNVEV (reference sequence). Trimming shortened V by 6 bases and J by 8 bases, and 16 bases separated the two germline ends. CDR3: CASSHLRADGYTF. In DNA, the CDR3 is TGTGCCAGCAGCCATCTCCGGGCGGACGGCTACACCTTC.

The sample holds a few counts of this clonotype. V is TRBV4-3 and J is TRBJ1-1; D uncertain. V gave up 0 bases and J gave up 2 bases, with 4 bases separating them. Looked up from germline, CDR1 is LGHNA and CDR2 is YSLEER. This CDR3 is built from 13 residues. Here the CDR3 reads CASSQEPNTEAFF. In nucleotides, the CDR3 is TGCGCCAGCAGCCAAGAACCAAACACTGAAGCTTTCTTT.

In this sample, this clonotype turned up a few times. The rearrangement links TRBV19 to TRBJ1-5, with no clear D. Germline CDR1 reads LNHDA; CDR2 reads SQIVND (reference sequence). V gave up 2 bases and J gave up 0 bases, with 11 bases separating them. This CDR3 has 16 residues. The CDR3 DNA follows: TGTGCCAGTAGTATAATGACGGATTATAGCAATCAGCCCCAGCATTTT. This codes for CASSIMTDYSNQPQHF.

The V gene is TRBV29-1, the J gene TRBJ2-3; 11 bases align to TRBD2. Germline V gene lookup returns CDR1 SQVTM and CDR2 ANQGSEA. This CDR3 spans 15 amino acids. Trimming at V came to 7 bases and at J to 4 bases, leaving 10 bases not matched to a gene. The CDR3 coding sequence is TGCAGCGCAGAGACTAGCGGGGTGGGCGCAGATACGCAGTATTTT. Protein: CSAETSGVGADTQYF.